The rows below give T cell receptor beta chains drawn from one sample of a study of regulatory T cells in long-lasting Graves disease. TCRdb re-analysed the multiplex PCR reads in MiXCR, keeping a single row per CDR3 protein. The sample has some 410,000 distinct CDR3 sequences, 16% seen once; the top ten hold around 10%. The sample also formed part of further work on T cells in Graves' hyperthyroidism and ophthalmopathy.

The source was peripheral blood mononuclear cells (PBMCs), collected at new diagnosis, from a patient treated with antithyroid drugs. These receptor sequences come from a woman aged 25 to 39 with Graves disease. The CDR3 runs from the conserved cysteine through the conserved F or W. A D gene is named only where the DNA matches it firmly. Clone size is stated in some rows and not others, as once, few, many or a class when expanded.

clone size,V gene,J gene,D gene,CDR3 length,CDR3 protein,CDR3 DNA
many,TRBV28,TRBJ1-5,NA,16,CASSLTGTASNQPQHF,TGTGCCAGCAGTTTAACCGGGACGGCTAGCAATCAGCCCCAGCATTTT
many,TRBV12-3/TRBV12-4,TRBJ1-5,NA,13,CASSDGSNQPQHF,TGTGCCAGCAGCGACGGGAGCAATCAGCCCCAGCATTTT
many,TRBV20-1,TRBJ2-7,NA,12,CSSRAIKYEQYF,TGCAGTAGCCGAGCGATTAAATACGAGCAGTACTTC
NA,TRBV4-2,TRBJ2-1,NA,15,CASSQGVGVANEQFF,TGTGCCAGCAGCCAAGGGGTAGGCGTTGCCAATGAGCAGTTCTTC
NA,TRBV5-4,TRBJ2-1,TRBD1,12,CASSRDRNEQFF,TGTGCCAGCAGTCGGGACAGGAATGAGCAGTTCTTC
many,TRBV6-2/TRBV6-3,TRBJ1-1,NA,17,CASSYTTQGVLNRKAFF,TGTGCCAGCAGTTACACCACCCAAGGGGTGCTAAACCGGAAAGCTTTCTTT
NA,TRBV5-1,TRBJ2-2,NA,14,CASSLRGATGELFF,TGCGCCAGCAGCTTGCGAGGGGCCACCGGGGAGCTGTTTTTT
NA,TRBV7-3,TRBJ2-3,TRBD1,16,CASSLLEVDRRPREYF,TGTGCCAGCAGCTTACTCGAGGTGGACAGGAGGCCACGGGAGTATTTT
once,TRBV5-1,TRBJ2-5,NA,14,CASSSSSSYNEQYF,TGCGCCAGCAGTTCTAGCAGTAGTTACAATGAGCAGTACTTC
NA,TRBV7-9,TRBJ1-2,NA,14,CASSPLGGPYGYTF,TGTGCCAGCAGCCCGCTGGGGGGTCCCTATGGCTACACCTTC
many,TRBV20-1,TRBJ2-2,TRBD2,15,CSARLLGLSNGELFF,TGCAGTGCTAGACTCTTGGGACTAAGTAACGGGGAGCTGTTTTTT
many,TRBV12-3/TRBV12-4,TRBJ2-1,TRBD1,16,CASSLRTGGSYNEQFF,TGTGCCAGCAGTTTAAGAACAGGGGGCTCCTACAATGAGCAGTTCTTC
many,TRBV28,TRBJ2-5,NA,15,CASSGPGRGGETQYF,TGTGCCAGCAGTGGCCCGGGGAGGGGGGGGGAGACCCAGTACTTC
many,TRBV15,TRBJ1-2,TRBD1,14,CATSHRGANYGYTF,TGTGCCACCAGCCACAGGGGCGCTAACTATGGCTACACCTTC
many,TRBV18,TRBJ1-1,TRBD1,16,CASSRLAGQGNTEAFF,TGTGCCAGCTCACGCCTGGCGGGACAGGGGAACACTGAAGCTTTCTTT
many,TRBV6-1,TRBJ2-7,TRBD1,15,CASRQMGTGGYEQYF,TGTGCCAGCAGACAAATGGGGACAGGGGGTTACGAGCAGTACTTC
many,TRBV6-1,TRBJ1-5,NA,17,CASSEGPFPRDNQPQHF,TGTGCCAGCAGTGAAGGCCCCTTCCCGCGCGACAATCAGCCCCAGCATTTT
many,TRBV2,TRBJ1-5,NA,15,CASRSLRGSNQPQHF,TGTGCCAGCAGGTCACTAAGAGGTAGCAATCAGCCCCAGCATTTT
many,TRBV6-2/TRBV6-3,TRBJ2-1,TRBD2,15,CASTGRAGGGNEQFF,TGTGCCAGCACGGGCCGAGCGGGAGGTGGAAATGAGCAGTTCTTC
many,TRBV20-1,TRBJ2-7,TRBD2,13,CSAGSGDYYEQYF,TGCAGTGCCGGTAGCGGGGACTACTACGAGCAGTACTTC
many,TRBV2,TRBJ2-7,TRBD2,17,CASRERLAGGTHYEQYF,TGTGCCAGCAGGGAAAGACTAGCGGGAGGCACTCACTACGAGCAGTACTTC
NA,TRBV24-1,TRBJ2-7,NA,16,CATSGPRECFINEQYF,TGTGCCACCAGTGGTCCCCGGGAGTGCTTTATCAACGAGCAGTACTTC
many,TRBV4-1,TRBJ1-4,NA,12,CASSHTGEKLFF,TGCGCCAGCAGCCATACGGGGGAAAAACTGTTTTTT
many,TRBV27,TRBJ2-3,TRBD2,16,CASSQSTSGRPDTQYF,TGTGCCAGCAGTCAATCTACTAGCGGGAGGCCAGATACGCAGTATTTT
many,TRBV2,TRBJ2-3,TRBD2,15,CASSDGAGALATQYF,TGTGCCAGCAGTGATGGAGCGGGAGCGTTAGCTACGCAGTATTTT
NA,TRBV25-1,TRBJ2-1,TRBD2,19,CASSYLGLAGGPSYNEQFF,TGTGCCAGCAGTTATCTCGGACTAGCGGGAGGGCCAAGCTACAATGAGCAGTTCTTC
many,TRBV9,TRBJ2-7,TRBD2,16,CASSPRGAGESYEQYF,TGTGCCAGCAGCCCAAGGGGAGCGGGAGAATCCTACGAGCAGTACTTC
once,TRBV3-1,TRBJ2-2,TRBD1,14,CASSQQGATGELFF,TGTGCCAGCAGCCAACAGGGGGCGACCGGGGAGCTGTTTTTT
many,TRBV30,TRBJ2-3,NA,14,CAWTGGGSTDTQYF,TGTGCCTGGACAGGTGGGGGGAGCACAGATACGCAGTATTTT
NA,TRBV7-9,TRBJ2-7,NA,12,CASKDSDNEQYF,TGTGCCAGCAAGGACAGCGACAATGAGCAGTACTTC
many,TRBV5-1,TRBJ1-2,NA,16,CASSSGSARQGYGYTF,TGTGCCAGCAGCTCGGGTTCGGCACGGCAAGGCTATGGCTACACCTTC
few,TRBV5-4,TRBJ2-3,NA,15,CASSRTQGGTDTQYF,TGTGCCAGCAGCCGGACCCAGGGCGGCACAGATACGCAGTATTTT
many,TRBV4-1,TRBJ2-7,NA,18,CASSQKQGRASQPYEQYF,TGCGCCAGCAGCCAAAAGCAAGGTCGGGCGTCCCAACCCTACGAGCAGTACTTC
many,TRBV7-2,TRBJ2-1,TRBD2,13,CASGASGSFEQFF,TGTGCCAGCGGGGCTAGCGGGAGTTTTGAGCAGTTCTTC
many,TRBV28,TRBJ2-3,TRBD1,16,CASSLEGGSSTDTQYF,TGTGCCAGCAGTTTAGAAGGGGGCAGTAGCACAGATACGCAGTATTTT
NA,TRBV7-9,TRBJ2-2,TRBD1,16,CASSLFGTVGPGELFF,TGTGCCAGCAGCTTATTTGGGACAGTCGGACCCGGGGAGCTGTTTTTT
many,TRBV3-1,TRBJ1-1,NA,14,CASGSGLMNTEAFF,TGTGCCAGCGGGTCAGGGTTAATGAACACTGAAGCTTTCTTT
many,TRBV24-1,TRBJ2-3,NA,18,CATSDWGPARGDADTQYF,TGTGCCACCAGTGATTGGGGTCCAGCGCGTGGGGACGCAGATACGCAGTATTTT
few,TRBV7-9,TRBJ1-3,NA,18,CASSLIRYRSVSGNTIYF,TGTGCCAGCAGCTTAATACGGTACAGGTCGGTCTCTGGAAACACCATATATTTT
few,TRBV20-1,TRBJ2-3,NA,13,CSARELSVDTQYF,TGCAGTGCTAGAGAGCTCTCTGTGGATACGCAGTATTTT
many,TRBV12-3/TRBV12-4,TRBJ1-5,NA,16,CASSFAPGGGNQPQHF,TGTGCCAGCAGTTTCGCTCCGGGGGGGGGCAATCAGCCCCAGCATTTT
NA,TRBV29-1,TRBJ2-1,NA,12,CSVLQGGDEQFF,TGCAGCGTTCTGCAGGGCGGCGATGAGCAGTTCTTC
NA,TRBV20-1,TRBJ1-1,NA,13,CSARDLSAYEAFF,TGCAGTGCTAGAGATCTCAGCGCCTATGAAGCTTTCTTT
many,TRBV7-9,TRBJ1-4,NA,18,CASSKPEETGTQGEKLFF,TGTGCCAGCAGCAAACCGGAGGAAACAGGGACGCAAGGTGAAAAACTGTTTTTT
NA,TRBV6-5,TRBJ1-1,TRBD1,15,CASSYSRDRNTEAFF,TGTGCCAGCAGTTACTCCAGGGACAGGAACACTGAAGCTTTCTTT
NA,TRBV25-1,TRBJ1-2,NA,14,CASSERAELYGYTF,TGTGCCAGCAGTGAAAGGGCAGAGCTTTATGGCTACACCTTC
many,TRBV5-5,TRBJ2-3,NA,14,CASSPRTGAATQYF,TGTGCCAGCAGCCCTCGGACGGGAGCGGCTACGCAGTATTTT
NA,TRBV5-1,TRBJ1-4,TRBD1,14,CASSGTGGSEKLFF,TGCGCCAGCAGCGGGACAGGGGGCAGTGAAAAACTGTTTTTT
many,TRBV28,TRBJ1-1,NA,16,CASRSGTTVRGTEAFF,TGTGCCAGCAGATCCGGGACGACCGTAAGGGGCACTGAAGCTTTCTTT
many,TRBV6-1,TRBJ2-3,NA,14,CASSAAASTDTQYF,TGTGCCAGCAGTGCCGCAGCTAGCACAGATACGCAGTATTTT
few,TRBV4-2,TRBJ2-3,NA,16,CASSPHGTTSADTQYF,TGTGCCAGCAGCCCGCACGGGACAACTAGCGCAGATACGCAGTATTTT
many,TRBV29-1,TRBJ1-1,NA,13,CSVDWGTGTEAFF,TGCAGCGTTGATTGGGGGACGGGGACTGAAGCTTTCTTT
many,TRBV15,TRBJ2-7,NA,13,CATSRSRTYEQYF,TGTGCCACCAGCAGATCTAGGACCTACGAGCAGTACTTC
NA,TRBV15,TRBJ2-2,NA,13,CASRSGPTGELFF,TGTGCCAGCCGTTCTGGACCTACCGGGGAGCTGTTTTTT
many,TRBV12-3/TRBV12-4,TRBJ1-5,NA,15,CASSKVSTLNQPQHF,TGTGCCAGCAGTAAAGTCTCGACCCTCAATCAGCCCCAGCATTTT